The sequence of this T cell receptor (beta chain) was determined in a study of T cells and copy number aberrations in small-cell lung cancer. The study's findings and limits: Versus adjacent lung, tumor T-cell richness and clonality were lower; density nonsignificantly.

A note on this clone: Antigen specificity is unknown.

The CDR3 sequence is 15 residues long. Losses at the gene ends were 4 bases for V and 1 base for J; bases not matched to a gene: 7. Germline values: CDR1 SGHAT, CDR2 FQNNGV. Adjacent normal lung was taken at least 2 cm from tumor. Libraries were prepared by immunoSEQ multiplex PCR; TCRdb keeps only in-frame clonotypes and omits some of them. The sample has more than 9,000 clones; 75% to 80% are singletons. The rearrangement links TRBV11-2 to TRBJ2-7, with 7 bases lining up with TRBD1. This receptor was taken from a man between 60 and 75 years old with small cell lung cancer. Material: normal tissue next to the tumor. CDR3 in amino acids: CASSSGQTLSYEQYF. The CDR3 DNA is TGTGCCAGCAGCTCGGGACAGACGCTTTCCTACGAGCAGTACTTC.